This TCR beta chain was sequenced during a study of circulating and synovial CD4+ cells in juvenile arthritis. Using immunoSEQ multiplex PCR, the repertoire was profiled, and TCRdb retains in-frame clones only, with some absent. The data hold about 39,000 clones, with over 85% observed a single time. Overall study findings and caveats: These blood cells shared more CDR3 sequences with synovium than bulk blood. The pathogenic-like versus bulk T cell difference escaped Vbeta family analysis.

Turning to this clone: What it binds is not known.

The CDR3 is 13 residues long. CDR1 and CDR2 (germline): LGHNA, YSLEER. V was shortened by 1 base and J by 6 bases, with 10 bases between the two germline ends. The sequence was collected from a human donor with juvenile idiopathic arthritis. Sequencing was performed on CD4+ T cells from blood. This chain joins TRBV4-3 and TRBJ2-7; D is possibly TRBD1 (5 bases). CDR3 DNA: TGCGCCAGCAGCCAAGGGCGGCAGGGCGAGCAGTACTTC. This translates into CASSQGRQGEQYF.